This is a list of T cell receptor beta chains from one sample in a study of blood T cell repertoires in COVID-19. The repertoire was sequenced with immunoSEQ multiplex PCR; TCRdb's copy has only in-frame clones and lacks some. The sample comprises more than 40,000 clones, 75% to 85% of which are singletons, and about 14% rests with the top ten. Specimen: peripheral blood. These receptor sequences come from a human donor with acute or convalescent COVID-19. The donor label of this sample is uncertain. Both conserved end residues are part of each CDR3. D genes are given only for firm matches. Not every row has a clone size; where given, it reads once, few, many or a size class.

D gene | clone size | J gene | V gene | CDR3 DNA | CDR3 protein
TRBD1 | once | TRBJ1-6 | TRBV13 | TGTGCCAGCAGCTGGACAGGGGGTCGGGATTCACCCCTCCACTTT | CASSWTGGRDSPLHF
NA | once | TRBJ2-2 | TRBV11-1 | TGTGCCAGCAGCGGGCAGGAGGTCCTCGGGGAGCTGTTTTTT | CASSGQEVLGELFF
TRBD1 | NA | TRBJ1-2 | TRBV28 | TGTGCCAGCAGTTCGCCGGGACAGAACTCGTATGGCTACACCTTC | CASSSPGQNSYGYTF
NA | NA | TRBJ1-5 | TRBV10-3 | TGTGCCATGACATCAGGGGGCAATCAGCCCCAGCATTTT | CAMTSGGNQPQHF
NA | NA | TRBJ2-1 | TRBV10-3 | TGTGCCATCAGTGTCTTCTCCGAGGGTGATGAGCAGTTCTTC | CAISVFSEGDEQFF
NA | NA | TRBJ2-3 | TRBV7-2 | TGTGCCAGCAGCTTGGCAGGGGCAGATACGCAGTATTTT | CASSLAGADTQYF
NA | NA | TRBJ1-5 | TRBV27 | TGTGCCAGCAGTTTGAACAGGGATAGCAATCAGCCCCAGCATTTT | CASSLNRDSNQPQHF
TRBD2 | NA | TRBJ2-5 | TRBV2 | TGTGCCAGCAGTGAACTAGCGGGGCAGTCGACCCAGTACTTC | CASSELAGQSTQYF
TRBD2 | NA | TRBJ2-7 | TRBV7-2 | TGTGCCAGCAGCCCCCCGGGACTAGCGGGAAACGAGCAGTACTTC | CASSPPGLAGNEQYF
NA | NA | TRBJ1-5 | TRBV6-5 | TGTGCCAGCAGCTTCAATCAGCCCCAGCATTTT | CASSFNQPQHF
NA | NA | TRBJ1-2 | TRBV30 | TGTGCCTGGAGTGTATGGGGGACAACCTCCTATGGCTACACCTTC | CAWSVWGTTSYGYTF
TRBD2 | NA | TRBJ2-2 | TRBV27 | TGTGCCAGCAGTTTAGCAGTCGCTAGCGGGAGGAGCGGGGAGCTGTTTTTT | CASSLAVASGRSGELFF
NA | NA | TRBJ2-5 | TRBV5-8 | TGTGCCAGCAGCTGGGGACATACCCATTCCCAAGAGACCCAGTACTTC | CASSWGHTHSQETQYF
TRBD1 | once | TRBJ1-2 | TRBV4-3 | TGCGCCAGCAGCCAAGCCCGGGACAGAGGAGGATTCGGCTACACCTTC | CASSQARDRGGFGYTF
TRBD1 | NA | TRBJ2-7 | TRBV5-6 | TGTGCCAGCAGCACCGCCCCGGACAGGGGCTCCTACGAGCAGTACTTC | CASSTAPDRGSYEQYF
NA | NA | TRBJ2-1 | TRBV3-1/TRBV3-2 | TGTGCCAGCAGCCATGCTACGGTGGGGCCTCCCTACAATGAGCAGTTCTTC | CASSHATVGPPYNEQFF
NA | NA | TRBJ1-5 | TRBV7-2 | TGTGCCAGCAGCTTAGAAGGGGTTAGCAATCAGCCCCAGCATTTT | CASSLEGVSNQPQHF
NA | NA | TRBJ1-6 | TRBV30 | TGTGCCGGGACAAGCGGGGTTTCCAATTCACCCCTCCACTTT | CAGTSGVSNSPLHF
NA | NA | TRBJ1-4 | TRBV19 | TGTGCCAGTACCACACTTCAGGGTGGTGAAAAACTGTTTTTT | CASTTLQGGEKLFF
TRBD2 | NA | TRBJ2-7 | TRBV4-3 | TGCGCCAGCAGCCAAGAATGGGAACTAGCGTCCTACGAGCAGTACTTC | CASSQEWELASYEQYF
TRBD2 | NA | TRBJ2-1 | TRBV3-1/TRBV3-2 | TGTGCCAGCAGCCTGCGGGGGGCCGCCGGGAATGAGCAGTTCTTC | CASSLRGAAGNEQFF
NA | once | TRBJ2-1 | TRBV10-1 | TGCGCCAGCAGTGAGGTCGCCGGGGGGCAGCAGTTCTTC | CASSEVAGGQQFF
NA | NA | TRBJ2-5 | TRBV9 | TGTGCCAGCAGCTCATGGGAGGAGACCCAGTACTTC | CASSSWEETQYF
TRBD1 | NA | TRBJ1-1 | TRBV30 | TGTGCCTGGAGTGCTGGACAGGGGAACACTGAAGCTTTCTTT | CAWSAGQGNTEAFF
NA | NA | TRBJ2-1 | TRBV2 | TGTGCCAGCAAGACTAGTGAGCAGTTCTTC | CASKTSEQFF
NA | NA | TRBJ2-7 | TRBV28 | TGTGCCAGCAGATCGGGGTCCTACGAGCAGTACTTC | CASRSGSYEQYF
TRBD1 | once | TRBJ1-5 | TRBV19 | TGTGCCAGTAGTGGGACAGGGGGCTATCAGCCCCAGCATTTT | CASSGTGGYQPQHF
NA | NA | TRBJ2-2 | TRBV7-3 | TGTGCCAGCAGCTTACTCGGGTCGGGAACCGGGGAGCTGTTTTTT | CASSLLGSGTGELFF
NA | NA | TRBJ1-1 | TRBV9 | TGTGCCAGCAGCGTAGCAGGGGCGTGGAACACTGAAGCTTTCTTT | CASSVAGAWNTEAFF
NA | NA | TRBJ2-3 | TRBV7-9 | TGTGCCAGCTCCGCCGGGACAAGCACAGATACGCAGTATTTT | CASSAGTSTDTQYF
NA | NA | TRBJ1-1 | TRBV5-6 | TGTGCCAGCAGCTTGGCGGGGGTCGGGAACGGCCCGACTTTCTTT | CASSLAGVGNGPTFF
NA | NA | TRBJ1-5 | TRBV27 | TGTGCCAGCAGCCAACAGGGATGGAGTCAGCCCCAGCATTTT | CASSQQGWSQPQHF
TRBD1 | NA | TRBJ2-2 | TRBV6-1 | TGTGCCAGCAGTGAACAGGGGGCGGTGCCCGGGGAGCTGTTTTTT | CASSEQGAVPGELFF
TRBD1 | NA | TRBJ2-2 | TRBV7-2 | TGTGCCAGCAGCTTCCAGGGGGTCACCGGGGAGCTGTTTTTT | CASSFQGVTGELFF
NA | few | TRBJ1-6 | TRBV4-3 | TGCGCCAGCAGCCAGGAGTTGGGACTGAGGGATTCACCCCTCCACTTT | CASSQELGLRDSPLHF
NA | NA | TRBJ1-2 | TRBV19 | TGTGCCAGTAGCCCCGGAGGGGCCAACTATGGCTACACCTTC | CASSPGGANYGYTF
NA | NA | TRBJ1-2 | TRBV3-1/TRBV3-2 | TGTGCCAGCAGCCAAGATTCATCAGTCTCAGTAGGCTACACCTTC | CASSQDSSVSVGYTF
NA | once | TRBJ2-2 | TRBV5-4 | TGTGCCAGCAGGCGACAGAACACCGGGGAGCTGTTTTTT | CASRRQNTGELFF
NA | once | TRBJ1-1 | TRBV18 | TGTGCCAGCTCACCCGGGGGTGAGAGCACTGAAGCTTTCTTT | CASSPGGESTEAFF
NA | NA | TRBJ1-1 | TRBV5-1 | TGCGCCAGCGGCTCTATGAACACTGAAGCTTTCTTT | CASGSMNTEAFF
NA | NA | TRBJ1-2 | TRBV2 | TGTGCCAGCAGTGAGAGGCAGAGCTATGGCTACACCTTC | CASSERQSYGYTF
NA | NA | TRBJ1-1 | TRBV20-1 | TGCAGTGCTAGCGAACTCACTGAAGCTTTCTTT | CSASELTEAFF
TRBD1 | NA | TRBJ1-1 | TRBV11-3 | TGTGCCAGCAGCGTCGGGACAGGTCAACCGAACACTGAAGCTTTCTTT | CASSVGTGQPNTEAFF
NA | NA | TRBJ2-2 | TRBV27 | TGTGCCAGCAGCTCCGCCGACCTGACATACACCGGGGAGCTGTTTTTT | CASSSADLTYTGELFF
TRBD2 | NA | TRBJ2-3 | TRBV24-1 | TGTGCCACCAGTGATTTACCCGGACTAGCGGGGAACCGAGGCACAGATACGCAGTATTTT | CATSDLPGLAGNRGTDTQYF
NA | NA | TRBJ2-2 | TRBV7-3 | TGTGCCAGCAGCTCTGCCAGGGGCGGCACCGGGGAGCTGTTTTTT | CASSSARGGTGELFF
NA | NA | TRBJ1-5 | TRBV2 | TGTGCCAGCAGGACAGAATACAATCAGCCCCAGCATTTT | CASRTEYNQPQHF
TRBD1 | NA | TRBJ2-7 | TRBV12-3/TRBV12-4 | TGTGCCAGCAGGACAGACAGGGGAAGGCAGTACTTC | CASRTDRGRQYF
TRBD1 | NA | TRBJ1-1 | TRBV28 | TGTGCCAGCAGTTCAAATAACAGGGGCCGAGGGGCTTTCTTT | CASSSNNRGRGAFF
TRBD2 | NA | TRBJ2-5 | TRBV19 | TGTGCCAGTAGTATAACTAGCGGGGGTTGGGAGACCCAGTACTTC | CASSITSGGWETQYF
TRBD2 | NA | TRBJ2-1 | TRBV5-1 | TGCGCCAGCAGCGCGAAGGGACTAGCGGGAGCAGCGTCCTACAATGAGCAGTTCTTC | CASSAKGLAGAASYNEQFF
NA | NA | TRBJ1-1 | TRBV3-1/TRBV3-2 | TGTGCCAGCAGCCAAGGATTTTACACGAACACTGAAGCTTTCTTT | CASSQGFYTNTEAFF